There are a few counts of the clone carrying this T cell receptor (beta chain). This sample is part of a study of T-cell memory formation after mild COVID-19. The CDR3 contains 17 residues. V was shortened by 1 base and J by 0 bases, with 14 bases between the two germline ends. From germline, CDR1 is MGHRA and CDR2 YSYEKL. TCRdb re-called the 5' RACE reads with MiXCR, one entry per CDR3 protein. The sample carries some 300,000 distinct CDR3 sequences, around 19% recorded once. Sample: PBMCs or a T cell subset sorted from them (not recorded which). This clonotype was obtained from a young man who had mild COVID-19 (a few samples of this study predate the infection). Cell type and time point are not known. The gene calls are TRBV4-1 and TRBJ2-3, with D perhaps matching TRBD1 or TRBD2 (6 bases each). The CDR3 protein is CASSQVTSGASTDTQYF. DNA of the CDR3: TGCGCCAGCAGCCAAGTAACGTCGGGGGCAAGCACAGATACGCAGTATTTT.